This record concerns one TCR beta chain sequence. Original analysis: Amplified reference gene primers provided the basis for estimating nucleated cell counts. TCRdb's table, derived via immunoSEQ multiplex PCR, lists solely in-frame clones and lacks some. D and trimming were read from the DNA, whereas the V and J calls and clone size are those reported in that table. This table holds approximately 390,000 clones, around 89% found once. V was clipped by 4 bases and J by 0 bases, with 7 bases between them. CDR3 size: 14 residues. Germline loops: CDR1 MNHEY, CDR2 SVGEGT. The source of the sample is a study of blood T cell repertoires in COVID-19. Study context: PBMCs, B-cell-depleted T cells, or T cells were the source of the cDNA or gDNA that made up the material.

This clonotype originated in a man younger than 35 with active or convalescent COVID-19. The sample taken for sequencing was peripheral blood. The chain combines TRBV6-2 or TRBV6-3 with TRBJ1-5; D gene uncertain. The CDR3 reads CASSLENSNQPQHF. CDR3 DNA sequence: TGTGCCAGCAGTTTAGAAAATAGCAATCAGCCCCAGCATTTT.